This is a list of T cell receptor beta chains from one sample in a study of OX40 agonist ivuxolimab in advanced cancers. Clones were read by immunoSEQ multiplex PCR, and TCRdb kept only the in-frame ones, dropping some. Counted here are 15,000 to 20,000 clones, 90% occurring once; the ten biggest clones make up 49%. Sequenced material: CD4+ or CD8+ T cells sorted from blood, taken in a trial of the OX40 agonist ivuxolimab. The receptors stem from an adult with an advanced solid tumor such as melanoma, head and neck, liver or kidney cancer. Each CDR3 is given with its conserved first and last residue. A D gene is named only where the DNA matches it firmly. A row's size may be missing; if present it is once, few, many or a size class.

CDR3 DNA | CDR3 protein | J gene | V gene | D gene | clone size
TGTGCCAGCAGTTCGGGGCAGGGTTTTAACTATGGCTACACCTTC | CASSSGQGFNYGYTF | TRBJ1-2 | TRBV27 | - | -
TGTGCCAGCAGCGACCGGGACCGCCTCTACGAGCAGTACTTC | CASSDRDRLYEQYF | TRBJ2-7 | TRBV7-9 | - | -
TGTGCCAGCAGTGAATCCGCCAGGGATGATGAAAAACTGTTTTTT | CASSESARDDEKLFF | TRBJ1-4 | TRBV25-1 | - | -
TGCGCCAGCAGCCAAGTCTGGACAGGGGGGGACACTGAAGCTTTCTTT | CASSQVWTGGDTEAFF | TRBJ1-1 | TRBV4-3 | TRBD1 | once
TGTGCCAGCAGCCCGCGGACGCAGAACAACGAGCAGTACTTC | CASSPRTQNNEQYF | TRBJ2-7 | TRBV5-4 | - | -
TGTGCCAGCAGTTTAAGGACAGGGGGCCAAAACATTCAGTACTTC | CASSLRTGGQNIQYF | TRBJ2-4 | TRBV28 | TRBD1 | -
TGTGCTAGCACTTTAGAGCGGGTTGGTGAGCAGTTCTTC | CASTLERVGEQFF | TRBJ2-1 | TRBV7-7 | - | -
TGTGCCAGCAGCTTCTGGCCGGGCATGAACACTGAAGCTTTCTTT | CASSFWPGMNTEAFF | TRBJ1-1 | TRBV5-4 | - | -
TGCGCCAGCAGCTTGGCGGGGCATGAGCAGTTCTTC | CASSLAGHEQFF | TRBJ2-1 | TRBV5-1 | - | -
TGTGCCAGCAGCTTAGACTTCGGGACTAGCGGGATCGAGCAGTACTTC | CASSLDFGTSGIEQYF | TRBJ2-7 | TRBV7-6 | TRBD2 | -
TGCGCCAGCAGCCAGGACCAAGAGACCCAGTACTTC | CASSQDQETQYF | TRBJ2-5 | TRBV4-1 | - | -
TGTGCCAGCAGCTTAGGGGACACCTGGGAGACCCAGTACTTC | CASSLGDTWETQYF | TRBJ2-5 | TRBV11-2 | - | -
TGTGCCAGCAGTGAGGCGGGAGGTACCTCCTACGAGCAGTACTTC | CASSEAGGTSYEQYF | TRBJ2-7 | TRBV6-1 | TRBD2 | few
TGTGCCAGCAGCTTAGACGTCGTGGCTAGCGGACCCTTTATCGGGGAGCTGTTTTTT | CASSLDVVASGPFIGELFF | TRBJ2-2 | TRBV7-9 | TRBD2 | -
TGTGCCAGCAGTTTCGCGGGATCCTCCTACAATGAGCAGTTCTTC | CASSFAGSSYNEQFF | TRBJ2-1 | TRBV28 | - | -
TGTGCCAGCAGCGCCGGGAACGGGCGCAATGAGCAGTTCTTC | CASSAGNGRNEQFF | TRBJ2-1 | TRBV7-3 | - | -
TGTGCCAGCAGTTACGCGGGACGAAATCAGCCCCAGCATTTT | CASSYAGRNQPQHF | TRBJ1-5 | TRBV27 | - | -
TGTGCCAGCAGCCCTCCCACCCCGGGACAGCAAGAGACCCAGTACTTC | CASSPPTPGQQETQYF | TRBJ2-5 | TRBV7-9 | TRBD1 | -
TGTGCCAGCAGTCCTATCCCTGGGGAGGTGCCCTACGAGCAGTACTTC | CASSPIPGEVPYEQYF | TRBJ2-7 | TRBV11-2 | - | -
TGCGCCAGCAGCCAAGATTTTGGAGGGCACGGACAGCCCCAGCATTTT | CASSQDFGGHGQPQHF | TRBJ1-5 | TRBV4-3 | - | -
TGTGCCAGCACTTCCTATACAGGGGCGGGCACTGAAGCTTTCTTT | CASTSYTGAGTEAFF | TRBJ1-1 | TRBV6-1 | TRBD1 | -
TGTGCCAGTAGTATCGGGGGCAATGAAGCTTTCTTT | CASSIGGNEAFF | TRBJ1-1 | TRBV19 | - | -
TGTGCCAGCAGCCAGGTGATTGGCGGGGAGCTGTTTTTT | CASSQVIGGELFF | TRBJ2-2 | TRBV7-9 | - | -
TGTGCCAGCAGTTTAGAGGGACACGGCCGCGAGCAGTACTTC | CASSLEGHGREQYF | TRBJ2-7 | TRBV27 | - | -
TGTGCCAGTAGTATATTTGGACAGAGCAATCAGCCCCAGCATTTT | CASSIFGQSNQPQHF | TRBJ1-5 | TRBV19 | - | -
TGTGCCAGCAGTCAGGGGTCTAGCGGGAGCAATGAGCAGTTCTTC | CASSQGSSGSNEQFF | TRBJ2-1 | TRBV11-2 | TRBD2 | -
TGCAGTGTTAGACAGTTCTACGAGCAGTACTTC | CSVRQFYEQYF | TRBJ2-7 | TRBV20-1 | - | -
TGTGCCAGTGGACTAGCGGGACGCTACAATGAGCAGTTCTTC | CASGLAGRYNEQFF | TRBJ2-1 | TRBV19 | TRBD2 | -
TGCGCCAGCAGCTGGATGGGGAGTACCTATGGCTACACCTTC | CASSWMGSTYGYTF | TRBJ1-2 | TRBV5-1 | - | -
TGTGCCAGCAGGGAGGGGGCAAGCAATCAGCCCCAGCATTTT | CASREGASNQPQHF | TRBJ1-5 | TRBV6-5 | TRBD1 | -
TGTGCCAGCAGCTTAGGGGTGGGCGGGGAACAAGAGACCCAGTACTTC | CASSLGVGGEQETQYF | TRBJ2-5 | TRBV7-3 | - | few
TGTGCCAGCAGTTCCCAGGACAGGGCTCTCACAGATACGCAGTATTTT | CASSSQDRALTDTQYF | TRBJ2-3 | TRBV28 | TRBD1 | -
TGTGCCAGCAGGACCACAGGGTTCGAGCAGTTCTTC | CASRTTGFEQFF | TRBJ2-1 | TRBV7-8 | - | -
TGTGCCAGCAGCCCCAGACTAGCGGCATACGAGCAGTACTTC | CASSPRLAAYEQYF | TRBJ2-7 | TRBV5-5 | TRBD2 | -
TGTGCCAGCAGCAACTTCAGGGGGCCGAATGAAAAACTGTTTTTT | CASSNFRGPNEKLFF | TRBJ1-4 | TRBV9 | TRBD1 | -
TGTGCCAGCAGCTTGGAGGGGGGGGCTGGGGAGCTGTTTTTT | CASSLEGGAGELFF | TRBJ2-2 | TRBV5-6 | - | -
TGTGCCAGCAGTTACTCGAGAGGGGGAGCCAATGAGCAGTTCTTC | CASSYSRGGANEQFF | TRBJ2-1 | TRBV6-5 | - | once
TGTGCCAGCAGCAAAATTCAGTTGGACTCGAATCGCTCCTACAATGAGCAGTTCTTC | CASSKIQLDSNRSYNEQFF | TRBJ2-1 | TRBV21-1 | - | -
TGTGCCAGCAGTCTAGCTTTAAACAATGAGCAGTTCTTC | CASSLALNNEQFF | TRBJ2-1 | TRBV7-9 | - | -
TGTGCCAGCAGCTCAGGGCCCGGACCTGAAGCTTTCTTT | CASSSGPGPEAFF | TRBJ1-1 | TRBV11-2 | - | -
TGTGCCAGCAGGCCCAGGGGGAGCAATCAGCCCCAGCATTTT | CASRPRGSNQPQHF | TRBJ1-5 | TRBV6-6 | TRBD1 | -
TGTGCCAGTAGTATCGGGGAGGACGAGCAGTACTTC | CASSIGEDEQYF | TRBJ2-7 | TRBV19 | - | -
TGTGCCAGCAGCCGAAAAGGGTCTACTGAAGCTTTCTTT | CASSRKGSTEAFF | TRBJ1-1 | TRBV11-3 | - | -
TGCAGTGCTAGGGGACCTCAGGGCTACACCTTC | CSARGPQGYTF | TRBJ1-2 | TRBV20-1 | - | -
TGTGCCAGCAGCACCTTCAATGAGCAGTTCTTC | CASSTFNEQFF | TRBJ2-1 | TRBV6-4 | - | -
TGTGCCAGCAGTGAGCCCAGACAGGGGAATGGCTACACCTTC | CASSEPRQGNGYTF | TRBJ1-2 | TRBV25-1 | TRBD1 | -
TGTGCCAGCAGCGGCGGACTAGCCCCGGGCGAGCAGTACTTC | CASSGGLAPGEQYF | TRBJ2-7 | TRBV11-3 | TRBD2 | -
TGTGCCAGCAGTTCAGGGACCTCCTCCACTGAAGCTTTCTTT | CASSSGTSSTEAFF | TRBJ1-1 | TRBV27 | - | -
TGTGCCAGCAGCTTAGATTGGGGAGCCTACGAGCAGTACTTC | CASSLDWGAYEQYF | TRBJ2-7 | TRBV11-3 | - | -
TGTGCCAGCAGTGAACTAGCGAGGGCCTACAATGAGCAGTTCTTC | CASSELARAYNEQFF | TRBJ2-1 | TRBV6-1 | - | once
TGTGCCAGCAGCTCTTTCCCCTCTTATGGCTACACCTTC | CASSSFPSYGYTF | TRBJ1-2 | TRBV7-6 | - | -
TGTGCCAGCAGCTGGAGACGGGAAGGGCCTAACGAGCAGTACTTC | CASSWRREGPNEQYF | TRBJ2-7 | TRBV11-3 | - | -
TGTGCCAGCAGCCTAAGGGGGGCCTACGAGCAGTACTTC | CASSLRGAYEQYF | TRBJ2-7 | TRBV6-1 | - | -